This T cell receptor (beta chain) was documented in a study of CXCR3-negative and CXCR3-positive naive CD8 T cells. Looked up from germline, CDR1 is PRHDT and CDR2 is FYEKMQ (reference sequence). This CDR3 comprises 16 residues. The authors gated naive CD8+ T cells as CD45RO-CCR7+CD27+CD95-. The libraries of TRB cDNA were prepared using 5' RACE with UMI labels. No DNA is given; TCRdb re-called the 5' RACE reads and lists each CDR3 protein once. The sample spans around 8,800 distinct CDR3 sequences; the ten largest clones claim roughly 1%. Sequencing was carried out using naive CXCR3- CD8+ T cells from blood. Subset described: CD45RO-CCR7+CD27+CD95- naive CD8+ T cells lacking CXCR3 (TNR3-). The clonotype originates from a human donor in good health. Some clones in this sample may be carry-over from other donors' samples. The chain is built from TRBV13 and TRBJ2-1; checking the TCRdb D call of TRBD2 is not possible without DNA. Here the CDR3 reads CASSSTHGRNEHEQFF. Full variable domain (remainder filled in from reference TRBV13 and TRBJ2-1): AAGVIQSPRHLIKEKRETATLKCYPIPRHDTVYWYQQGPGQDPQFLISFYEKMQSDKGSIPDRFSAQQFSDYHSELNMSSLELGDSALYFCASSSTHGRNEHEQFFGPGTRLTVL.